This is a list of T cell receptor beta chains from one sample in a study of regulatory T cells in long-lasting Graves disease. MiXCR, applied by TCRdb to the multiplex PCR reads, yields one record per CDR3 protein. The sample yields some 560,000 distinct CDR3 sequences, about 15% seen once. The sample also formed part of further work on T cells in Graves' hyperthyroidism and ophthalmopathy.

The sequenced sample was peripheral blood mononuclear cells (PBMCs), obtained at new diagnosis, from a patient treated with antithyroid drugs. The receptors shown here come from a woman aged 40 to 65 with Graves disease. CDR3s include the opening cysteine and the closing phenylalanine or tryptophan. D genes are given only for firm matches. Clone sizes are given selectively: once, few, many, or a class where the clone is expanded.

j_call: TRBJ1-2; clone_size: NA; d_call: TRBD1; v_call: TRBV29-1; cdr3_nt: TGCAGCGTCAGACAGGGGCAGGATGGCTACACCTTC; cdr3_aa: CSVRQGQDGYTF
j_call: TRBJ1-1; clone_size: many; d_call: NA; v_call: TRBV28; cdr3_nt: TGTGCCAGCAGTTTGGTCAGCTCGCTAATGAACACTGAAGCTTTCTTT; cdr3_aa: CASSLVSSLMNTEAFF
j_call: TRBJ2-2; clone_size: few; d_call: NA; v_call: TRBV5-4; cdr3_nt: TGTGCCAGCAGCACAGCGACAGGGAACACCGGGGAGCTGTTTTTT; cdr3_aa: CASSTATGNTGELFF
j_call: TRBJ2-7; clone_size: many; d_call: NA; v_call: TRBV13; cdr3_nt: TGTGCCAGCAGCTCCCTATACAGGGAATCCCCGTACTTC; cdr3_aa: CASSSLYRESPYF
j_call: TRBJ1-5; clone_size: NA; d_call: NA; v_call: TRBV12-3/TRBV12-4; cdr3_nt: TGTGCCAGCAGTTTAGGGGGCAGGGACTCGAGGCAGCCCCAGCATTTT; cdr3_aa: CASSLGGRDSRQPQHF
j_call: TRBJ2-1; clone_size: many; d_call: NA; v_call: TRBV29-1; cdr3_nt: TGCAGCGTTGGAGTCGGGGGACCCTCCAATGAGCAGTTCTTC; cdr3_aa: CSVGVGGPSNEQFF
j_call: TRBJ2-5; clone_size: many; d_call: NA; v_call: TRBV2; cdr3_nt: TGTGCCAGCACGGGCGTAGAGACCCAGTACTTC; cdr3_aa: CASTGVETQYF
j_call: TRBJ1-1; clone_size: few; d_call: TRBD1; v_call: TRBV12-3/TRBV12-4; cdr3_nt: TGTGCTTCCGGACAGGGGATGAACACTGAAGCTTTCTTT; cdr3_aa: CASGQGMNTEAFF
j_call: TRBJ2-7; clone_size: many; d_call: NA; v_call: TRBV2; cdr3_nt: TGTGCCAGCAGTGAGGCCCCCTACGAGCAGTACTTC; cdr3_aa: CASSEAPYEQYF
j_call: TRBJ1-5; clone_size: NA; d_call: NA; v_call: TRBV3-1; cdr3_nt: TGTGCCAGCAGTCAGGAAGGACAAACGCCCCAGCATTTT; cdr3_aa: CASSQEGQTPQHF
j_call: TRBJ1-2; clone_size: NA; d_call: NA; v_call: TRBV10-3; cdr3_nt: TGTGCCATCAGTGAGTCAGGGGCTGGCTACACCTTC; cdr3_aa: CAISESGAGYTF
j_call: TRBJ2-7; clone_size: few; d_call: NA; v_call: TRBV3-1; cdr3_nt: TGTGCCAGCAGCCAAGATCTCGTTACCCGAGCCAGCGAGCAGTACTTC; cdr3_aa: CASSQDLVTRASEQYF
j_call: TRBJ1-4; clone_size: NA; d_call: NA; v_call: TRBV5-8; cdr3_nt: TGTGCCAGCAGCTTGGTTACAGGGTATGAAAAACTGTTTTTT; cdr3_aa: CASSLVTGYEKLFF
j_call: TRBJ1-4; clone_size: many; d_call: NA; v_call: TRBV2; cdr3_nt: TGTGCCAGCGCAGGGACGGTTAATGAAAAACTGTTTTTT; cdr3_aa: CASAGTVNEKLFF
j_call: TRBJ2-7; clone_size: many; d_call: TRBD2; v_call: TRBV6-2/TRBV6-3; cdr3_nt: TGTGCCAGCAGTCCGACTAGCGTACCCTACGAGCAGTACTTC; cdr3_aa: CASSPTSVPYEQYF